The 17 T cell receptor beta chains below were found in one sample sequenced in a study of Ad26.COV2.S vaccination and SARS-CoV-2 variants. Libraries were prepared by immunoSEQ multiplex PCR; TCRdb keeps only in-frame clonotypes and omits some of them. Of 350,000 to 500,000 clones listed, 90% are singletons. Specified treatment: some 20 received Ad26.COV2.S at low or high dose, single or two shots; about five received placebo; per-sample allocation not given. Specimens were obtained on day 63 following the first vaccine or placebo injection. The source material was peripheral blood, sampled in a trial of Ad26.COV2.S vaccine versus placebo. All receptors derive from a person between 18 and 65 years old who received the Ad26.COV2.S COVID-19 vaccine or a placebo.

CDR3 loop: CASSQDGGSWYNEQFF. CDR3 bases: TGCGCCAGCAGCCAAGATGGCGGGAGTTGGTACAATGAGCAGTTCTTC. V usage is TRBV4-3 and J usage is TRBJ2-1, with 7 bases lining up with TRBD2. Trimming took 0 bases from V and 4 from J; bases not matched to a gene: 6. The CDR3 spans 16 residues. Germline values: CDR1 LGHNA, CDR2 YSLEER.

The rearrangement links TRBV7-9 to TRBJ2-7; TRBD1 matches at 8 bases. Germline V gives CDR1 SEHNR, CDR2 FQNEAQ (reference sequence). The J segment lost 5 bases and the V segment lost 1 base, leaving 13 bases of the junction unmatched. The CDR3 covers 17 residues. CDR3 bases: TGTGCCAGCAGCTTAGGAAACCGGGACAGGAATCCCAACGAGCAGTACTTC. Its protein product is CASSLGNRDRNPNEQYF.

V gene TRBV7-3 combines with J gene TRBJ2-7; possibly TRBD1 or TRBD2 for D (5 bases each). The CDR3 has 16 residues. With 5 bases removed from V and 6 bases from J, the gap between germline ends came to 23 bases. Germline CDR1 SGHTA, CDR2 FQGTGA. The CDR3, as DNA: TGTGCCAGCAGCCTCCGGGACCGACTCAACCCTCCCGAGCAGTACTTC. This sequence encodes CASSLRDRLNPPEQYF. The whole variable domain, filled in from reference TRBV7-3 and TRBJ2-7, reads GAGVSQTPSNKVTEKGKYVELRCDPISGHTALYWYRQSLGQGPEFLIYFQGTGAADDSGLPNDRFFAVRPEGSVSTLKIQRTERGDSAVYLCASSLRDRLNPPEQYFGPGTRLTVT.

The chain has TRBV2 and TRBJ2-3; TRBD1 might be the D (5 bases). The CDR3 has 14 amino acids. The germline V gene has CDR1 SNHLY and CDR2 FYNNEI. The germline V and J ends were trimmed by 3 bases and 2 bases, with 9 bases remaining between them. The CDR3 bases are TGTGCCAGCAGTGAGGGGCTAAACACAGATACGCAGTATTTT. Translation: CASSEGLNTDTQYF.

The chain has TRBV6-1 and TRBJ2-1; 9 bases map to TRBD1. CDR3 length equals 15 residues. Germline V gene lookup returns CDR1 MNHNS and CDR2 SASEGT. Trimming took 3 bases from V and 8 from J; bases not matched to a gene: 8. This CDR3 is CASSDYRTGEDEQFF. The CDR3, as DNA: TGTGCCAGCAGTGATTATCGGACAGGGGAGGATGAGCAGTTCTTC.

CDR3 coding DNA: TGTGCCAGCAGCTTTAGCCCCCCGGGGACAGGGGATGAGACCCAGTACTTC. It yields the protein CASSFSPPGTGDETQYF. V gene TRBV7-8 combines with J gene TRBJ2-5; the match to TRBD1 covers 10 bases. This CDR3 is 17 amino acids long. From germline, CDR1 is SGHVS and CDR2 FQNEAQ. V lost 3 bases, J lost 5 bases, and 12 bases stayed unmatched.

CDR3 in amino acids: CASSQRGTSDYNEQFF. CDR3 nucleotides: TGTGCCAGCAGCCAGCGCGGGACTAGCGACTACAATGAGCAGTTCTTC. The chain recombines TRBV4-2 with TRBJ2-1; 10 bases are shared with TRBD2. V lost 3 bases, J lost 3 bases, and 5 bases stayed unmatched. The germline V gene encodes CDR1 LGHNA and CDR2 YNFKEQ. This CDR3 has 16 amino acids.

This chain uses TRBV7-3 with TRBJ2-1, with D tentatively TRBD2 (5 bases). The CDR3 spans 15 residues. V was trimmed by 1 base and J by 2 bases, leaving 9 bases between them. Per germline, CDR1 SGHTA and CDR2 FQGTGA. CDR3 in DNA: TGTGCCAGCAGCTTAATTGGTAGCGCCTACAATGAGCAGTTCTTC. As protein: CASSLIGSAYNEQFF.

V usage is TRBV28 and J usage is TRBJ1-1, with unresolved D. The CDR3 spans 14 residues. V was pared by 7 bases and J by 0 bases, with 12 bases between. Germline values: CDR1 MDHEN, CDR2 SYDVKM. Here the CDR3 DNA reads TGTGCCAGCACCCCGAGGCAAGTGAACACTGAAGCTTTCTTT. Residues: CASTPRQVNTEAFF.

The CDR3 loop reads CASSLLSGVSYEQYF. CDR3 DNA: TGTGCCAGCAGCTTACTCTCGGGAGTCTCCTACGAGCAGTACTTC. The chain is built from TRBV7-2 and TRBJ2-7; D might be TRBD2 (6 bases). Per the germline V gene, CDR1 is SGHTA and CDR2 is FQGNSA. CDR3 length equals 15 residues. Trimming left V 2 bases short and J 0 bases short, with 11 bases between. Combining the CDR3 with reference TRBV7-2 and TRBJ2-7 gives the whole variable domain GAGVSQSPSNKVTEKGKDVELRCDPISGHTALYWYRQSLGQGLEFLIYFQGNSAPDKSGLPSDRFSAERTGGSVSTLTIQRTQQEDSAVYLCASSLLSGVSYEQYFGPGTRLTVT.

V and J are TRBV2 and TRBJ2-3; D perhaps matches TRBD2 (5 bases). V lost 3 bases to trimming and J lost 0 bases, with 10 bases between them. Germline values: CDR1 SNHLY, CDR2 FYNNEI. The CDR3 loop spans 15 amino acids. CDR3 region: CASSDEGFSTDTQYF. CDR3 nucleotides: TGTGCCAGCAGTGACGAGGGCTTTAGCACAGATACGCAGTATTTT.

The chain recombines TRBV7-2 with TRBJ2-7; the D gene is possibly TRBD2 (5 bases). CDR3 length: 12 amino acids. CDR1 is SGHTA, CDR2 FQGNSA, per germline. Trimming left V 4 bases short and J 4 bases short, with 8 bases between. The CDR3 bases are TGTGCCAGCAGCTCCGGGATATACGAGCAGTACTTC. Translated: CASSSGIYEQYF.

This clone showed up just once. This CDR3 reads CASGLGTGFETQYF. CDR3 DNA sequence: TGTGCTAGTGGTCTAGGGACAGGGTTCGAGACCCAGTACTTC. The chain joins TRBV12-5 to TRBJ2-5, with 9 bases that match TRBD1. CDR3 length: 14 residues. Unmatched junction bases numbered 6, after V lost 5 bases and J lost 5 bases. Germline CDR1 reads LGHNT; CDR2 reads FRNRAP.

The V call is TRBV6-2 or TRBV6-3, the J call TRBJ2-4, with 8 positions matching TRBD1. Germline V lookup: CDR1 MNHEY, CDR2 SVGEGT. J lost 4 bases, V lost 1 base, and 6 bases had no gene match. The CDR3 is 16 amino acids. In nucleotides, the CDR3 is TGTGCCAGCAGTTACTTCGGGACAGGACGGAAAAACATTCAGTACTTC. Residues: CASSYFGTGRKNIQYF.

The chain recombines TRBV7-9 with TRBJ1-2; tentative D call: TRBD1 (6 bases). V was clipped by 0 bases and J by 5 bases, with 25 bases between them. Germline values: CDR1 SEHNR, CDR2 FQNEAQ (reference sequence). The length of the CDR3 is 19 residues. The CDR3 coding sequence is TGTGCCAGCAGCTTAGCGGCAGGGGACTTACTTTCTCCAGGGTATGGCTACACCTTC. It translates to CASSLAAGDLLSPGYGYTF.

The V and J genes are TRBV18 and TRBJ2-1; D could derive from TRBD1 or TRBD2 (5 bases each). Germline values: CDR1 KGHSH, CDR2 LQKENI. Trimming pared 5 bases from V and 4 bases from J, leaving 9 bases between. This CDR3 is 13 amino acids long. CDR3 sequence: CASSGDVYNEQFF. CDR3 DNA sequence: TGTGCCAGCTCAGGGGACGTATACAATGAGCAGTTCTTC.

Comment on this clone: Other DNA sequences from this sample encode an identical CDR3 as well. The gene calls are TRBV7-3 and TRBJ2-1, with 11 nucleotides matching TRBD2. The germline V gene has CDR1 SGHTA and CDR2 FQGTGA. Trimming removed 5 bases from V and 2 bases from J; junction bases left unmatched: 2. CDR3 length: 15 amino acids. As DNA, the CDR3 is TGTGCCAGCAGCCCGGGACTAGCGGCCTACAATGAGCAGTTCTTC. The encoded protein is CASSPGLAAYNEQFF.